This T cell receptor (beta chain) was retrieved from a study of blood T cell repertoires in COVID-19. Clones were sequenced by immunoSEQ multiplex PCR, and TCRdb holds only the in-frame ones, with some missing. The data show some 230,000 clones, with about four fifths seen just once and 3% held by the top ten. CDR1 KGHDR and CDR2 SFDVKD come from the germline V gene. Trimming at V came to 4 bases and at J to 4 bases, leaving 15 bases not matched to a gene. The CDR3 is 19 amino acids. This chain uses TRBV24-1 with TRBJ1-2; 12 bases are shared with TRBD1. The clonotype comes from a woman aged 25 to 39 who had recovered from COVID-19. The sample was peripheral blood. This CDR3 reads CATSDARDRGRESGYGYTF. DNA for the CDR3: TGTGCCACCAGTGACGCACGGGACAGGGGGCGTGAGAGTGGCTATGGCTACACCTTC.